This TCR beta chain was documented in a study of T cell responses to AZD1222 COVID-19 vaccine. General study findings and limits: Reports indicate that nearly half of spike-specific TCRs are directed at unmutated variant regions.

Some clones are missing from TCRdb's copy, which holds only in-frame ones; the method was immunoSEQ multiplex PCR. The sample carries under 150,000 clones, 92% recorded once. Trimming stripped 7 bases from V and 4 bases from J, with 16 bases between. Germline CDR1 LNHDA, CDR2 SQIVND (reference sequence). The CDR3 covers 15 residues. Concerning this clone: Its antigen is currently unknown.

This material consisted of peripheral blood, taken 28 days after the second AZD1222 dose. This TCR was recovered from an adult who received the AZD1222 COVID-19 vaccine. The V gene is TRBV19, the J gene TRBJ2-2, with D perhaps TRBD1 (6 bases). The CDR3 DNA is TGTGCCAGTAAGGACAGTCCCTCAGGCACCGGGGAGCTGTTTTTT. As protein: CASKDSPSGTGELFF.